The 29 T cell receptor beta chains below all came from one sample that was sequenced in a study of blood T cell repertoires in COVID-19. Profiling relied on immunoSEQ multiplex PCR, and the TCRdb table lists in-frame clones only, not all of them. Among 250,000 to 300,000 clones, approximately 90% were seen once, and the ten largest hold 2.3%. Material: PBMCs or T cells enriched from blood (not recorded which). The origin of the receptors is a woman aged 40 to 50 with acute COVID-19.

This chain joins TRBV7-9 and TRBJ2-5, with TRBD1 matching over 7 bases. The CDR3 totals 15 residues. Germline CDR1 reads SEHNR; CDR2 reads FQNEAQ (reference sequence). Trimming removed 5 bases from V and 4 bases from J; junction bases left unmatched: 10. CDR3 sequence (DNA): TGTGCCAGCAGCCCCCGCCGACAGGGTATAGAGACCCAGTACTTC. Protein product: CASSPRRQGIETQYF.

This sequence joins TRBV7-8 and TRBJ1-4, with no clear D. This CDR3 comprises 14 residues. Germline values: CDR1 SGHVS, CDR2 FQNEAQ. The V and J ends lost 5 bases and 4 bases respectively, with 11 bases between them. The CDR3 DNA follows: TGTGCCAGCAGCACCGGGTCCTATAATGAAAAACTGTTTTTT. Translation gives CASSTGSYNEKLFF.

V gene TRBV4-1 combines with J gene TRBJ1-1, with D hard to call. V lost 2 bases to trimming and J lost 0 bases, with 7 bases between them. Germline CDR1 is MGHRA and CDR2 is YSYEKL. This CDR3 has 14 amino acids. CDR3 bases: TGCGCCAGCAGCCAAACAGTGATGAACACTGAAGCTTTCTTT. This translates into CASSQTVMNTEAFF.

The DNA of the CDR3 is TGTGCCAGCAGTGAGGGGGGGGACTATGGCTACACCTTC. It translates to CASSEGGDYGYTF. The chain combines TRBV2 with TRBJ1-2; possibly TRBD1 for D (5 bases). V gave up 3 bases and J gave up 3 bases, with 8 bases separating them. CDR3 length equals 13 residues. Germline lookup yields CDR1 SNHLY and CDR2 FYNNEI.

The CDR3 DNA is TGTGCCAGTTTCCGGACTACACGGACAGGGGACTATGGCTACACCTTC. Amino acid sequence: CASFRTTRTGDYGYTF. V usage is TRBV19 and J usage is TRBJ1-2, with 9 bases lining up with TRBD1. The CDR3 contains 16 residues. Germline V gene data show CDR1 as LNHDA and CDR2 as SQIVND (reference sequence). V gave up 8 bases and J gave up 3 bases; unmatched junction bases: 13. The full variable domain, its missing parts supplied by reference TRBV19 and TRBJ1-2, is DGGITQSPKYLFRKEGQNVTLSCEQNLNHDAMYWYRQDPGQGLRLIYYSQIVNDFQKGDIAEGYSVSREKKESFPLTVTSAQKNPTAFYLCASFRTTRTGDYGYTFGSGTRLTVV.

The chain joins TRBV30 to TRBJ1-5; 7 bases align to TRBD1. This CDR3 spans 14 amino acids. J lost 4 bases, V lost 1 base, and 4 bases had no gene match. Looked up from germline, CDR1 is GTSNPN and CDR2 is SVGIG (reference sequence). The CDR3 sequence is CAWSAIQGNQPQHF. CDR3 coding DNA: TGTGCCTGGAGTGCCATACAGGGGAATCAGCCCCAGCATTTT.

The chain uses TRBV18 and TRBJ2-1, with 11 bases fitting TRBD2. The ends lost 3 bases at V and 6 bases at J; junction bases unmatched: 7. CDR1 is KGHSH, CDR2 LQKENI, per germline. CDR3 length: 16 residues. The CDR3 is CASSPPGLAVLNEQFF. In DNA, the CDR3 is TGTGCCAGCTCACCTCCGGGACTAGCGGTACTCAATGAGCAGTTCTTC. The full variable domain, with the rest looked up from reference TRBV18 and TRBJ2-1, is NAGVMQNPRHLVRRRGQEARLRCSPMKGHSHVYWYRQLPEEGLKFMVYLQKENIIDESGMPKERFSAEFPKEGPSILRIQQVVRGDSAAYFCASSPPGLAVLNEQFFGPGTRLTVL.

The chain has TRBV4-2 and TRBJ2-7, with 7 bases matching TRBD1. V gave up 4 bases and J gave up 0 bases; unmatched junction bases: 9. This CDR3 is built from 16 residues. In germline, CDR1 is LGHNA, CDR2 YNFKEQ. In DNA, the CDR3 is TGTGCCAGCAGCCCCCCCCCGGGACAGCCCTCCTACGAGCAGTACTTC. This codes for CASSPPPGQPSYEQYF.

The chain couples TRBV7-9 to TRBJ2-5, with D maybe TRBD1 (6 bases). The germline CDR1 and CDR2 sequences are SEHNR and FQNEAQ (reference sequence). This CDR3 is 14 amino acids long. V was clipped by 5 bases and J by 0 bases, with 10 bases between them. CDR3 region: CASSHTGYQETQYF. The CDR3 coding sequence is TGTGCCAGCAGCCATACAGGGTACCAAGAGACCCAGTACTTC.

V and J are TRBV7-2 and TRBJ1-5; possibly TRBD1 for D (5 bases). CDR1 is SGHTA and CDR2 is FQGNSA in the germline V gene. The CDR3 has 14 amino acids. V lost 3 bases, J lost 5 bases, and 11 bases lay in between. CDR3 residues: CASSFGGFDQPQHF. CDR3 coding DNA: TGTGCCAGCAGCTTCGGGGGGTTTGATCAGCCCCAGCATTTT.

This rearrangement joins TRBV10-2 to TRBJ2-1; 8 positions match TRBD1. This CDR3 contains 13 residues. J lost 4 bases, V lost 6 bases, and 2 bases had no gene match. Germline lookup yields CDR1 WSHSY and CDR2 SAAADI. Here the CDR3 reads CASRQGEYNEQFF. The CDR3 nucleotides read TGCGCCAGCAGACAGGGGGAGTACAATGAGCAGTTCTTC.

V gene TRBV7-3 combines with J gene TRBJ1-1; D is perhaps TRBD1 (6 bases). The CDR3 totals 13 residues. Germline V gene data show CDR1 as SGHTA and CDR2 as FQGTGA. Trimming took off 5 bases at V and 3 bases at J, with 10 bases between the two ends. The CDR3 sequence is CASSPTGYTEAFF. The CDR3 DNA follows: TGTGCCAGCAGCCCTACAGGGTACACTGAAGCTTTCTTT.

This clone was seen just once. The rearrangement uses TRBV19 and TRBJ1-2, with TRBD1 as a possible D gene (5 bases). Trimming removed 7 bases from V and 8 bases from J, with 20 bases in between. CDR3 length: 14 amino acids. Per germline, CDR1 LNHDA and CDR2 SQIVND (reference sequence). Here the CDR3 reads CASMGRGDWRGYTF. The CDR3 bases are TGTGCCAGTATGGGGCGCGGGGATTGGCGAGGCTACACCTTC.

This clone is a singleton in its sample. The CDR3 DNA sequence: TGTGCCAGCAGAAACCCTGGGAGGACCTACGAGCAGTACTTC. Protein sequence: CASRNPGRTYEQYF. This sequence joins TRBV6-5 and TRBJ2-7; the D gene is possibly TRBD2 (6 bases). The CDR3 runs to 14 residues. In germline, CDR1 is MNHEY, CDR2 SVGAGI. The V end lost 6 bases, the J end lost 2 bases, and 14 bases lay between the germline ends.

The V gene is TRBV30, the J gene TRBJ1-2, with D tentatively TRBD1 (6 bases). The germline V gene has CDR1 GTSNPN and CDR2 SVGIG (reference sequence). This CDR3 has 13 amino acids. Trimming shortened V by 2 bases and J by 6 bases, and 13 bases separated the two germline ends. CDR3 loop: CAWSPPGADGYTF. In nucleotides, the CDR3 is TGTGCCTGGAGTCCCCCAGGGGCTGATGGCTACACCTTC.

The V and J genes are TRBV12-3 or TRBV12-4 and TRBJ2-5; 9 nucleotides align to TRBD1. The CDR3 extends over 13 amino acids. V lost 7 bases, J lost 5 bases, and 5 bases stayed unmatched. In nucleotides, the CDR3 is TGTGCCAGCACCTCGACAGGGGGGGAGACCCAGTACTTC. It is translated as CASTSTGGETQYF.

Regarding this clone: The conserved closing phenylalanine or tryptophan is absent in this CDR3, likely reflecting a read error. The DNA is omitted, as the CDR3 cannot be located on it reliably, and the CDR3 follows TCRdb's listing. The chain couples TRBV25-1 to TRBJ1-2; TRBD1 is taken as the D call from the table, unchecked against the DNA. Termini included, the CDR3 measures 10 amino acids. From germline, CDR1 is MGHDK and CDR2 SYGVNS. CDR3 residues: CATRTPEGVG.

The chain combines TRBV5-5 with TRBJ2-1; no definite D call. V was cut by 6 bases and J by 8 bases, with 15 bases left in between. Germline V CDR1 and CDR2: SGHKS, YYEKEE (reference sequence). The CDR3 covers 13 residues. This chain's CDR3 is CASTLSVSDEQFF. Written as DNA, the CDR3 is TGTGCCAGCACCCTGTCGGTGTCGGATGAGCAGTTCTTC.

CDR3 nucleotides: TGCGCCAGCAGCTTAACCGGGACTAGCGGGCACAATGAGCAGTTCTTC. It specifies CASSLTGTSGHNEQFF. This chain connects TRBV5-1 to TRBJ2-1, with TRBD2 matching over 12 bases. The CDR3 totals 16 residues. The J segment lost 5 bases and the V segment lost 2 bases, leaving 5 bases of the junction unmatched. CDR1 is SGHRS, CDR2 YFSETQ, per germline.

CDR3 amino acids: CASSSLRGGGTEAFF. The CDR3 nucleotides read TGTGCCAGCAGCTCCCTAAGGGGCGGGGGCACTGAAGCTTTCTTT. This chain links TRBV11-3 with TRBJ1-1, with D tentatively TRBD1 (5 bases). There are 15 residues in the CDR3. The V gene lost 4 bases and the J gene lost 4 bases, with 16 bases spanning the gap. From germline, CDR1 is SGHNT and CDR2 YENEEA. Variable domain in full (rest from reference TRBV11-3 and TRBJ1-1): EAGVVQSPRYKIIEKKQPVAFWCNPISGHNTLYWYLQNLGQGPELLIRYENEEAVDDSQLPKDRFSAERLKGVDSTLKIQPAELGDSAVYLCASSSLRGGGTEAFFGQGTRLTVV.

The rearrangement joins TRBV9 to TRBJ2-5; 7 bases agree with TRBD1. The CDR3 has 13 amino acids. Germline V gene data show CDR1 as SGDLS and CDR2 as YYNGEE. The junction had 6 bases not matched to a gene; V was cut back by 3 bases and J by 7 bases. The CDR3 here is CASSEGAVGTQYF. CDR3 coding DNA: TGTGCCAGCAGCGAGGGGGCGGTCGGGACCCAGTACTTC. The full variable domain, rest sourced from reference TRBV9 and TRBJ2-5, is DSGVTQTPKHLITATGQRVTLRCSPRSGDLSVYWYQQSLDQGLQFLIQYYNGEERAKGNILERFSAQQFPDLHSELNLSSLELGDSALYFCASSEGAVGTQYFGPGTRLLVL.

The chain carries TRBV21-1 and TRBJ2-5; the table names TRBD2, a call not compared with the DNA. TRBV21-1 is termed a pseudogene. This CDR3 is built from 16 residues. CDR3 bases: TGTGCCAGCAGCAAAGGGACTAGCGGGACCCAAGAGACCCAGTACTTC. This gives the protein CASSKGTSGTQETQYF.

This chain connects TRBV3-1 (or the pseudogene TRBV3-2) to TRBJ2-3; TRBD2 matches at 10 bases. The CDR3 extends over 15 amino acids. Germline V lookup: CDR1 LGHDT, CDR2 YNNKEL (reference sequence). The ends lost 2 bases at V and 6 bases at J; junction bases unmatched: 5. CDR3 protein: CASSQIAGGFDTQYF. The DNA of the CDR3 is TGTGCCAGCAGCCAAATAGCGGGGGGTTTCGATACGCAGTATTTT.

The genes are TRBV12-3 or TRBV12-4 and TRBJ1-5; possible D gene TRBD1, 5 bases. The CDR3 has 13 amino acids. V dropped 5 bases and J dropped 4 bases, with 9 bases sitting between them. The CDR3 DNA sequence: TGTGCCAGCAGTACAGGACATAATCAGCCCCAGCATTTT. Its protein product is CASSTGHNQPQHF.

This chain uses TRBV19 with TRBJ2-7, with a weak D call TRBD2 (6 bases). V was clipped by 3 bases and J by 1 base, with 7 bases between them. The CDR3 runs to 13 residues. Germline V lookup: CDR1 LNHDA, CDR2 SQIVND (reference sequence). CDR3 sequence reads: CASSMGTSYEQYF. DNA for the CDR3: TGTGCCAGTAGTATGGGGACTTCCTACGAGCAGTACTTC.

The chain links TRBV29-1 to TRBJ1-1; D remains ambiguous. This CDR3 has 10 amino acids. The germline CDR1 and CDR2 sequences are SQVTM and ANQGSEA. V was trimmed by 7 bases and J by 10 bases, leaving 13 bases between them. The DNA of the CDR3 is TGCAGCGCCGTGACATCCGGAGCTTTCTTT. This translates into CSAVTSGAFF. Filled out from reference TRBV29-1 and TRBJ1-1, the complete variable domain reads SAVISQKPSRDICQRGTSLTIQCQVDSQVTMMFWYRQQPGQSLTLIATANQGSEATYESGFVIDKFPISRPNLTFSTLTVSNMSPEDSSIYLCSAVTSGAFFGQGTRLTVV.

The chain is built from TRBV28 and TRBJ1-2; 7 nucleotides match TRBD1. This CDR3 has 15 residues. CDR1 and CDR2 from the germline V gene are MDHEN and SYDVKM. With V trimmed by 6 bases and J by 8 bases, 15 bases remained unmatched. CDR3 sequence reads: CASSRDSLFSGGYTF. The CDR3, as DNA: TGTGCCAGCAGCCGGGACAGCCTTTTTTCGGGAGGCTACACCTTC.

This sequence joins TRBV25-1 and TRBJ1-2; D unresolved. The CDR3 has 13 residues. The V gene's germline CDR1 is MGHDK and CDR2 SYGVNS. Between the trimmed V and J ends, which lost 2 bases and 4 bases, there was a span of 8 bases. CDR3 sequence (DNA): TGTGCCAGCAGTGAAGACCGACTCTATGGCTACACCTTC. Its protein is CASSEDRLYGYTF.

The chain has TRBV3-1 (or the pseudogene TRBV3-2) and TRBJ1-3; no clear D gene. The germline V and J ends were trimmed by 4 bases and 8 bases, with 6 bases remaining between them. Germline loops: CDR1 LGHDT, CDR2 YNNKEL (reference sequence). The CDR3 loop spans 11 amino acids. Here the CDR3 reads CASSPGDTIYF. The CDR3 DNA reads as TGTGCCAGCAGCCCCGGGGACACCATATATTTT.